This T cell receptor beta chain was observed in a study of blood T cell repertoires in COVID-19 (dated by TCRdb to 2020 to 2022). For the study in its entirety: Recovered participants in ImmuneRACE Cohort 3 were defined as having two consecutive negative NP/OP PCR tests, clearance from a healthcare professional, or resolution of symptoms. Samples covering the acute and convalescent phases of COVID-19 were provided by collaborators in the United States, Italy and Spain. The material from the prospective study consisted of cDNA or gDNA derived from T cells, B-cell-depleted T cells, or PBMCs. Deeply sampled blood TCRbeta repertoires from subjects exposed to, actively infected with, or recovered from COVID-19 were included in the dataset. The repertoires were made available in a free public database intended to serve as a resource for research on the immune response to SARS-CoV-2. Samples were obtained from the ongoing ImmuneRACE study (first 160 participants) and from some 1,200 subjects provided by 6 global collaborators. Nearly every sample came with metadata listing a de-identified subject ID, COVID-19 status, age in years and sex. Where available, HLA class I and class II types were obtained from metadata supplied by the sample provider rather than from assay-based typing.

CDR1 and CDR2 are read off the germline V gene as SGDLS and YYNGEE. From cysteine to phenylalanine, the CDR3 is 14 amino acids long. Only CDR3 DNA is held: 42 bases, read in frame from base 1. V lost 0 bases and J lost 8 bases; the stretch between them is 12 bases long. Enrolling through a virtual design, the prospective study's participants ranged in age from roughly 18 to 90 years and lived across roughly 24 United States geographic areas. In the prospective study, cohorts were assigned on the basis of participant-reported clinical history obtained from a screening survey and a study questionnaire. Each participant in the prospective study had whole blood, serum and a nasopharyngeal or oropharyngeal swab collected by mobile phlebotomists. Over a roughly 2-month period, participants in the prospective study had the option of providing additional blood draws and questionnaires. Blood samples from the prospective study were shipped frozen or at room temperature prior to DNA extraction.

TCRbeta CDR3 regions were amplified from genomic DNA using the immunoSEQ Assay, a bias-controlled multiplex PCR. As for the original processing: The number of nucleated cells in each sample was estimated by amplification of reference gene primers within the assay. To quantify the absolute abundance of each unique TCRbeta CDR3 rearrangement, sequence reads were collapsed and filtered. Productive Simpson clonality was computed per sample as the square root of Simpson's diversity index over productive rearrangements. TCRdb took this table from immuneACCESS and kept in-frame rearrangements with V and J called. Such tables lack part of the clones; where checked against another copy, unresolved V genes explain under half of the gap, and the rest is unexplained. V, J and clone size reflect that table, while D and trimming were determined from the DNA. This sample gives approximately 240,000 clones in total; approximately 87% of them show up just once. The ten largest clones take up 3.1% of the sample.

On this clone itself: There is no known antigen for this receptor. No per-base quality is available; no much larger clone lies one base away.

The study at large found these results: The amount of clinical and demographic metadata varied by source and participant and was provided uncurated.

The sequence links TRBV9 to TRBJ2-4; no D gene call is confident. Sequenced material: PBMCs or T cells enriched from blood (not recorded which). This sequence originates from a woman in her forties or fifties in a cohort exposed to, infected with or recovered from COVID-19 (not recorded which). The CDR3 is CASSVAPLVDIQYF. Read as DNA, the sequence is TGTGCCAGCAGCGTAGCCCCACTGGTAGACATTCAGTACTTC.